The table lists the clone carrying this T cell receptor beta chain with a few counts. Its matching antigen is unknown. The record originates from a study of CD8 T cells in ankylosing spondylitis. Study-level points and caveats: Previously reported in reactive arthritis synovial fluid and blood were some of the motif variants.

TCRdb reprocessed the 5' RACE reads with MiXCR, giving one entry per CDR3 protein. The repertoire holds some 270,000 distinct CDR3 sequences, with about 18% as singletons. Germline loops: CDR1 SGHRS, CDR2 YFSETQ. The CDR3 is 15 residues long. Trimming cost V 4 bases and J 5 bases, with 18 bases left between them. The source is a male donor with ankylosing spondylitis or in good health (not recorded which). The sample comprised blood, either unsorted or a sorted T cell fraction (not recorded which). The rearrangement joins TRBV5-1 to TRBJ1-1; D remains ambiguous. The CDR3 protein is CASSSPSKGETEAFF. CDR3 DNA sequence: TGCGCCAGCAGCAGTCCGTCCAAGGGAGAGACTGAAGCTTTCTTT.